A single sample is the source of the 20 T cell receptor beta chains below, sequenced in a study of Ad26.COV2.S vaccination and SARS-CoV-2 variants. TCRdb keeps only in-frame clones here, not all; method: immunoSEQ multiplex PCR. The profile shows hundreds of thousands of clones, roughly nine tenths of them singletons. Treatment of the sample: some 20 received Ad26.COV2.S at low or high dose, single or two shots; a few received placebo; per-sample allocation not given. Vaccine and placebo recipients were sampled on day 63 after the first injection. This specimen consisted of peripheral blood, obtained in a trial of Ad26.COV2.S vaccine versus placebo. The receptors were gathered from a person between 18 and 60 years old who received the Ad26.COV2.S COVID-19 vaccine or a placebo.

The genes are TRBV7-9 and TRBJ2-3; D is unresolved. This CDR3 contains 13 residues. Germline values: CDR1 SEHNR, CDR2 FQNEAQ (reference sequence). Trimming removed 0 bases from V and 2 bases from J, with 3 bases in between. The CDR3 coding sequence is TGTGCCAGCAGCTTAGCGGCCACAGATACGCAGTATTTT. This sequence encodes CASSLAATDTQYF. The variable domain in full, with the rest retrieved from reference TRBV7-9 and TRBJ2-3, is DTGVSQNPRHKITKRGQNVTFRCDPISEHNRLYWYRQTLGQGPEFLTYFQNEAQLEKSRLLSDRFSAERPKGSFSTLEIQRTEQGDSAMYLCASSLAATDTQYFGPGTRLTVL.

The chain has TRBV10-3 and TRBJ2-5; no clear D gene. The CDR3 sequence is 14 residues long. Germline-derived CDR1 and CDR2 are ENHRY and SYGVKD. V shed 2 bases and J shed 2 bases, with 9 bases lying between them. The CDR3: CAISEVGRQETQYF. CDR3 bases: TGTGCCATCAGTGAGGTCGGCCGACAAGAGACCCAGTACTTC.

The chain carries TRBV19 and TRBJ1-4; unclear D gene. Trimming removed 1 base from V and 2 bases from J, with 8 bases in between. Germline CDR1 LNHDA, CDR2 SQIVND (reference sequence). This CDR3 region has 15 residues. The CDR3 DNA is TGTGCCAGTAGTATAGGGGCGGGGACTAATGAAAAACTGTTTTTT. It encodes CASSIGAGTNEKLFF. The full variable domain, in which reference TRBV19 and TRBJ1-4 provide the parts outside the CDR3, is DGGITQSPKYLFRKEGQNVTLSCEQNLNHDAMYWYRQDPGQGLRLIYYSQIVNDFQKGDIAEGYSVSREKKESFPLTVTSAQKNPTAFYLCASSIGAGTNEKLFFGSGTQLSVL.

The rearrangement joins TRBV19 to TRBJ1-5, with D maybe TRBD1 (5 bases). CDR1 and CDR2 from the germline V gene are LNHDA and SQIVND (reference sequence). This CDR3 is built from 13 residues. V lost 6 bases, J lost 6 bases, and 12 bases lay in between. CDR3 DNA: TGTGCCAGTAGCGCCAGGGTTTTTCAGCCCCAGCATTTT. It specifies CASSARVFQPQHF.

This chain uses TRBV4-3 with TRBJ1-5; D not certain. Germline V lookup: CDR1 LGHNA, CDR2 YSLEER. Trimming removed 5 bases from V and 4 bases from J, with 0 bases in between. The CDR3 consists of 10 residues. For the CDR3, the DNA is TGCGCCAGCAGCAATCAGCCCCAGCATTTT. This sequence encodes CASSNQPQHF.

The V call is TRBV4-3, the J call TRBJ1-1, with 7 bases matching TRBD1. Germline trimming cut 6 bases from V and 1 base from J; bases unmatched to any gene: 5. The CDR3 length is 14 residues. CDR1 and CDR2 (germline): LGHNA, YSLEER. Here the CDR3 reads CASRQNRGNTEAFF. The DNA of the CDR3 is TGCGCCAGCAGACAGAACAGGGGGAACACTGAAGCTTTCTTT.

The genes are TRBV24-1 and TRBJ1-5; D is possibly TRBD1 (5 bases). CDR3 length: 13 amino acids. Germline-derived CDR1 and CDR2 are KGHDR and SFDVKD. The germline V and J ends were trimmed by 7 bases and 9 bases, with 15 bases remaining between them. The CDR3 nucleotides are TGTGCCACCAGCCCCACTAGGGGTACGCCCCAGCATTTT. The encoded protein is CATSPTRGTPQHF.

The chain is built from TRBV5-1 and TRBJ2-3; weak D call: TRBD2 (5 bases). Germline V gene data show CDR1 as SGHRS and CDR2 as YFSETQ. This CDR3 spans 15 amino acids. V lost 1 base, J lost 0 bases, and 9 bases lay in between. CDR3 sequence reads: CASSLSRTSTDTQYF. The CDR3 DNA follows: TGCGCCAGCAGCTTGTCCCGGACTAGCACAGATACGCAGTATTTT.

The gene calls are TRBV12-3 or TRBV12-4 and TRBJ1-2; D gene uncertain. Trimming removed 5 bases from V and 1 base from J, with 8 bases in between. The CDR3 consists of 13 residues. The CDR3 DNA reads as TGTGCCAGCAGTCGGACCCGTAACTATGGCTACACCTTC. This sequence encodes CASSRTRNYGYTF.

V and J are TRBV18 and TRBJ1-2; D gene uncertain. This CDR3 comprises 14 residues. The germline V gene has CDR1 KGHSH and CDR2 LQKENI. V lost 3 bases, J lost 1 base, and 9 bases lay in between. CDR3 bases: TGTGCCAGCTCACCCATGGGGATTAACTATGGCTACACCTTC. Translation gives CASSPMGINYGYTF.

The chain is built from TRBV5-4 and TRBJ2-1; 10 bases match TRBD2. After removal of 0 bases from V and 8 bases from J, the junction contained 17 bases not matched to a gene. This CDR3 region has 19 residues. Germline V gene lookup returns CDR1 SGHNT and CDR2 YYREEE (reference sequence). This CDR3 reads CASSLGFRISSGGADEQFF. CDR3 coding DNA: TGTGCCAGCAGCTTGGGATTCCGCATTTCAAGCGGGGGGGCCGATGAGCAGTTCTTC.

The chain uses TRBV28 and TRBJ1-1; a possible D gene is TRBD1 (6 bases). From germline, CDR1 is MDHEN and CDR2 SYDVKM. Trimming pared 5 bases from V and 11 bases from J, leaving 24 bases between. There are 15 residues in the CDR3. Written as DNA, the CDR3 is TGTGCCAGCAGTATCCAGGGGATGGGGGTCGTCCGCGCTTTCTTT. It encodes CASSIQGMGVVRAFF.

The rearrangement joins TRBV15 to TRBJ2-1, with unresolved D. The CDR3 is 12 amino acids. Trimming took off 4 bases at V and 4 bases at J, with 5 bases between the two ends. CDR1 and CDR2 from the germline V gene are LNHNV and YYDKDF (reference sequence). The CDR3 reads CATSNPYNEQFF. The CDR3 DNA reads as TGTGCCACCAGCAACCCATACAATGAGCAGTTCTTC. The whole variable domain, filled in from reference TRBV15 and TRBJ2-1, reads DAMVIQNPRYQVTQFGKPVTLSCSQTLNHNVMYWYQQKSSQAPKLLFHYYDKDFNNEADTPDNFQSRRPNTSFCFLDIRSPGLGDTAMYLCATSNPYNEQFFGPGTRLTVL.

DNA for the CDR3: TGTGCCAGCAGCCCCCCCCTCCAGGGGGACACCATATATTTT. Encoded protein: CASSPPLQGDTIYF. V gene TRBV7-9 combines with J gene TRBJ1-3, with TRBD1 identical over 7 bases. CDR1 is SEHNR, CDR2 FQNEAQ, per germline (reference sequence). The CDR3 runs to 14 residues. J gave up 8 bases and V 5 bases, and 9 bases lay outside the gene matches.

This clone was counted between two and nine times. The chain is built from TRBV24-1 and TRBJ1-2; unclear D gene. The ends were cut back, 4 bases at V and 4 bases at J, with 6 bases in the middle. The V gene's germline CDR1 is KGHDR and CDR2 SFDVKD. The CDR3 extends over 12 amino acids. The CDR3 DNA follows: TGTGCCACCAGTGACAGCGTCTATGGCTACACCTTC. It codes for CATSDSVYGYTF.

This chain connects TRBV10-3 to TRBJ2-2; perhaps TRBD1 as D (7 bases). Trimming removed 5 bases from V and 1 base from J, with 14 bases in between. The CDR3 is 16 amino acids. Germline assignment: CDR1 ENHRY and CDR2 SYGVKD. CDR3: CAISPGQGGNTGELFF. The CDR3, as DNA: TGTGCCATCAGTCCCGGCCAGGGGGGGAACACCGGGGAGCTGTTTTTT.

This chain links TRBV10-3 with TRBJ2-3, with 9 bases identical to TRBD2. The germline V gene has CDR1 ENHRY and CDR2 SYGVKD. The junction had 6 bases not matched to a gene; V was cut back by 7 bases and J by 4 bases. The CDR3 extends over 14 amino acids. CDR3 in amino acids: CAINGGLASDTQYF. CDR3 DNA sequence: TGTGCCATCAACGGGGGACTAGCTTCAGATACGCAGTATTTT.

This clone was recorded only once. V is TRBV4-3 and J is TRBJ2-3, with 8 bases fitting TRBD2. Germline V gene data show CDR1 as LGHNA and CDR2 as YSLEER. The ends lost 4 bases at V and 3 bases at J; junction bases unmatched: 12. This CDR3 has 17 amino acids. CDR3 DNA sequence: TGCGCCAGCAGCCCTCGTCCTACTGGACTAGCAACAGATACGCAGTATTTT. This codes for CASSPRPTGLATDTQYF.

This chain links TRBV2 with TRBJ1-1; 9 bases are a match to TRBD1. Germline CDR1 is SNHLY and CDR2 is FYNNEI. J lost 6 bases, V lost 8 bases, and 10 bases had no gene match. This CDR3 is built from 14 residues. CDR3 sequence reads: CASRRDRESSEAFF. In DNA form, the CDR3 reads TGTGCCAGCCGAAGGGACAGGGAATCCTCTGAAGCTTTCTTT.

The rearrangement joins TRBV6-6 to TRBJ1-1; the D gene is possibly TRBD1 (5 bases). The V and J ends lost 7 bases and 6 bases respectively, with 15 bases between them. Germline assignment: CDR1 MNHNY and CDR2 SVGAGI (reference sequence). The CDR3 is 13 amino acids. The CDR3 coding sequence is TGTGCCAGCATGCAGGGTCCAAAACCTGAAGCTTTCTTT. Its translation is CASMQGPKPEAFF.